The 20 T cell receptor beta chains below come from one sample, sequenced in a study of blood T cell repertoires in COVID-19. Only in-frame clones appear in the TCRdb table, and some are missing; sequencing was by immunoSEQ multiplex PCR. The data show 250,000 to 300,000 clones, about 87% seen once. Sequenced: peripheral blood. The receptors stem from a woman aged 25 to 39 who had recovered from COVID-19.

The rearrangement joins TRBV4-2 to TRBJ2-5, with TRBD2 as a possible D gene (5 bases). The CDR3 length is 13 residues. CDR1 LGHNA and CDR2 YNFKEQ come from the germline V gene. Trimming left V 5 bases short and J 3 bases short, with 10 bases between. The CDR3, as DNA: TGTGCCAGCAGCACAACTAGAGAAGAGACCCAGTACTTC. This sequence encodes CASSTTREETQYF.

Here the CDR3 DNA reads TGCAGTGCTAGTGCCCTTAGGACGCCGGCCAGCGGCACTGAAGCTTTCTTT. Protein sequence: CSASALRTPASGTEAFF. This chain joins TRBV20-1 and TRBJ1-1; D not resolved. The V gene's germline CDR1 is DFQATT and CDR2 SNEGSKA (reference sequence). V was trimmed by 3 bases and J by 4 bases, leaving 24 bases between them. This CDR3 has 17 residues.

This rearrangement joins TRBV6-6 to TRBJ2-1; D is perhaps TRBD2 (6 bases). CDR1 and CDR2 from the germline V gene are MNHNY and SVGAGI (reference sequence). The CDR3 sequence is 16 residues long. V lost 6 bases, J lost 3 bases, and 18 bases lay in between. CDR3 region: CASRSYSHGGYNEQFF. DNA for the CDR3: TGTGCCAGCAGATCTTACTCCCACGGGGGCTACAATGAGCAGTTCTTC.

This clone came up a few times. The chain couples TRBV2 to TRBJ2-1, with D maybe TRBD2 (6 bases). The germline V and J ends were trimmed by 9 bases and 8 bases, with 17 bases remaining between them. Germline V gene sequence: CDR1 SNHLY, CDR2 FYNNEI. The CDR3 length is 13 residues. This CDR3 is CARRLPEGDEQFF. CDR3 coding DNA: TGTGCCAGAAGACTACCGGAGGGAGATGAGCAGTTCTTC.

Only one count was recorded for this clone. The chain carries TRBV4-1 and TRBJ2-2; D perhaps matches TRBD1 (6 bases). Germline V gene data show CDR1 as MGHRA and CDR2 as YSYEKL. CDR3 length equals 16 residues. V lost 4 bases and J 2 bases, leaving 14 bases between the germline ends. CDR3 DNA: TGCGCCAGCAGCCGATATTCGGACAGAAACACCGGGGAGCTGTTTTTT. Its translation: CASSRYSDRNTGELFF.

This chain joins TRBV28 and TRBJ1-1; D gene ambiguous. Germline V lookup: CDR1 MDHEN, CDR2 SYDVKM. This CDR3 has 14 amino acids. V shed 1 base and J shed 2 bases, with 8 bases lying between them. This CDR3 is CASSLFLTNTEAFF. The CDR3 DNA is TGTGCCAGCAGTTTATTCCTTACTAACACTGAAGCTTTCTTT.

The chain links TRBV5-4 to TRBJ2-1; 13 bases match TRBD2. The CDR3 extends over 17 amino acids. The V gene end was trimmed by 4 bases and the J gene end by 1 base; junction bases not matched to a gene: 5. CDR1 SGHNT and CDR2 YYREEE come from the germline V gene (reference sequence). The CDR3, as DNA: TGTGCCAGCAGCCCATGGACTAGCGGGGGATCCTACAATGAGCAGTTCTTC. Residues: CASSPWTSGGSYNEQFF.

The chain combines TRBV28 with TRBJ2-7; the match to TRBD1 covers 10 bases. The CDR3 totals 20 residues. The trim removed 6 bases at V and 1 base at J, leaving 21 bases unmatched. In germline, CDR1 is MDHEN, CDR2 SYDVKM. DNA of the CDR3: TGTGCCAGCAGCTCCCTCGCCGGGACAGGGGTTGCCCACCGTTCCTACGAGCAGTACTTC. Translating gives CASSSLAGTGVAHRSYEQYF. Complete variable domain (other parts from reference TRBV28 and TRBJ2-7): DVKVTQSSRYLVKRTGEKVFLECVQDMDHENMFWYRQDPGLGLRLIYFSYDVKMKEKGDIPEGYSVSREKKERFSLILESASTNQTSMYLCASSSLAGTGVAHRSYEQYFGPGTRLTVT.

Here the CDR3 DNA reads TGTGCCAGCAGGGACAGCCGATGGACTGAAGCTTTCTTT. Protein: CASRDSRWTEAFF. The chain has TRBV2 and TRBJ1-1, with D possibly TRBD1 on 6 matching bases. CDR1 and CDR2 (germline): SNHLY, FYNNEI. The CDR3 extends over 13 amino acids. The ends were cut back, 6 bases at V and 5 bases at J, with 13 bases in the middle.

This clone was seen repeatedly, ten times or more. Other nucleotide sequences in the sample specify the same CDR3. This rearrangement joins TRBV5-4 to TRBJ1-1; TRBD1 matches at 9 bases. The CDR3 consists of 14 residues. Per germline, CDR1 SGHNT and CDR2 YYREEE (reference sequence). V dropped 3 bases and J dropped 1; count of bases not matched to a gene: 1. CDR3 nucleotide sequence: TGTGCCAGCAGCTCGGGACAGGGGAACACTGAAGCTTTCTTT. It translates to CASSSGQGNTEAFF.

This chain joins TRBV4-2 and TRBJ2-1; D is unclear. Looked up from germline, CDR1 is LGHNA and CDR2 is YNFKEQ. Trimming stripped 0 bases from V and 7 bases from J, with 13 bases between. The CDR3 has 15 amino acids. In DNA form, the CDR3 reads TGTGCCAGCAGCCAAGAAATGTTGGCTTTAAATGAGCAGTTCTTC. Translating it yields CASSQEMLALNEQFF.

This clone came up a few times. CDR3 sequence (DNA): TGTGCCAGCAGAGAATATACAGGGGGGGCAGATACGCAGTATTTT. Protein product: CASREYTGGADTQYF. V is TRBV2 and J is TRBJ2-3; D might be TRBD1 (8 bases). V was shortened by 6 bases and J by 4 bases, with 17 bases between the two germline ends. The CDR3 is made up of 15 amino acids. The germline V gene encodes CDR1 SNHLY and CDR2 FYNNEI.

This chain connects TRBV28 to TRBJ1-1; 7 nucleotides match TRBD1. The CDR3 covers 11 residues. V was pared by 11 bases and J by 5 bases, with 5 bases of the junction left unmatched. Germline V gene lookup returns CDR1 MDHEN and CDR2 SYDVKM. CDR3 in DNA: TGTGCCTCACCCAGGGGGACTGAAGCTTTCTTT. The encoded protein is CASPRGTEAFF.

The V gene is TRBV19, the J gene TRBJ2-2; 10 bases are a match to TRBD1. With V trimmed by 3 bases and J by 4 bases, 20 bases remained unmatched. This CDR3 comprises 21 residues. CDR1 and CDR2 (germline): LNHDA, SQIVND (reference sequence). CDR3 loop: CASSIPPGASSGQGFTGELFF. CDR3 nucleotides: TGTGCCAGTAGTATTCCTCCTGGAGCTTCATCGGGACAGGGGTTCACCGGGGAGCTGTTTTTT.

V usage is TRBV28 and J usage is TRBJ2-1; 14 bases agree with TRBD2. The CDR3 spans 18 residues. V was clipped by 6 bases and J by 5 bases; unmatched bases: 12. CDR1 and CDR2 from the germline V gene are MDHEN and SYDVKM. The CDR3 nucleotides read TGTGCCAGCAGCCAAACGGGACTAGCGGGGGCCCACGACAATGAGCAGTTCTTC. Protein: CASSQTGLAGAHDNEQFF.

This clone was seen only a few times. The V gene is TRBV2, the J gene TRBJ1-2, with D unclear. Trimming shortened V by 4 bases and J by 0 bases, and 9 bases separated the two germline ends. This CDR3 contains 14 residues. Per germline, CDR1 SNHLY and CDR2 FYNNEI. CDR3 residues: CASSGGPTNYGYTF. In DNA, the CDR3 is TGTGCCAGCAGTGGAGGGCCTACTAACTATGGCTACACCTTC.

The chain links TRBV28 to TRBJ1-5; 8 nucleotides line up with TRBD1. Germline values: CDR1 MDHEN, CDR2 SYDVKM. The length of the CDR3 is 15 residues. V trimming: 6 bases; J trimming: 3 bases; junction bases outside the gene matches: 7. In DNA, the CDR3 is TGTGCCAGCAGAGCACAGGGGGTCAACAATCAGCCCCAGCATTTT. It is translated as CASRAQGVNNQPQHF.

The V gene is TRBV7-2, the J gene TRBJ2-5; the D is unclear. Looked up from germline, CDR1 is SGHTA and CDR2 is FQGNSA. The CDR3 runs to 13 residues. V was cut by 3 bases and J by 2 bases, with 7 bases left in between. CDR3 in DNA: TGTGCCAGCAGCTTCGAGGCGCAAGAGACCCAGTACTTC. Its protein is CASSFEAQETQYF.

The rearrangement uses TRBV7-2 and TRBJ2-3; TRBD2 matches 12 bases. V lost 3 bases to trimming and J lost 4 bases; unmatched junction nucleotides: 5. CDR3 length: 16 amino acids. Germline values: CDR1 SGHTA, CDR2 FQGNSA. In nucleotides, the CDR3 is TGTGCCAGCAGCTTGTCGCCTAGCGGGGGGGCAGATACGCAGTATTTT. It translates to CASSLSPSGGADTQYF.

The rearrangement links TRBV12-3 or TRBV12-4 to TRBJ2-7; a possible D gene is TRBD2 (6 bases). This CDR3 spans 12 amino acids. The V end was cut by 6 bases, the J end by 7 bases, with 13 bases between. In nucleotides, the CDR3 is TGTGCCAGCAGCACCAATGGGGGGGAGCAGTACTTC. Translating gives CASSTNGGEQYF.